This record concerns one T cell receptor (beta chain) sequence. The source of the sample is a study of OX40 agonist ivuxolimab in advanced cancers. TCRdb's copy holds only in-frame clones and misses some; the assay was immunoSEQ multiplex PCR. The sample has approximately 76,000 clones; just over 85% are singletons. Trimming stripped 4 bases from V and 4 bases from J, with 5 bases between. This CDR3 has 12 residues. From germline, CDR1 is MNHNS and CDR2 SASEGT. The chain couples TRBV6-1 to TRBJ1-5; no clear D. The source material was CD4+ or CD8+ T cells sorted from blood, sampled in a trial of the OX40 agonist ivuxolimab. The TCR was taken from an adult with an advanced solid tumor such as melanoma, head and neck, liver or kidney cancer. The CDR3 loop reads CASSARNQPQHF. In DNA form, the CDR3 reads TGTGCCAGCAGTGCACGAAATCAGCCCCAGCATTTT.